This T cell receptor beta chain comes out of a study of cytomegalovirus exposure and HLA in healthy donors. Study observations and caveats: HLA restriction was apparent for most CMV-associated TCR beta chains in a later analysis.

A note on this clone: Its antigen is undetermined.

Use of 60 Vbeta and 13 Jbeta primers characterized the PCR. Only in-frame clones appear in the TCRdb table, and some are missing; sequencing was by immunoSEQ multiplex PCR. Among some 120,000 clones listed, approximately 84% were seen once. Germline V gene sequence: CDR1 GTSNPN, CDR2 SVGIG (reference sequence). V gave up 4 bases and J gave up 9 bases; unmatched junction bases: 6. The CDR3 contains 13 residues. The chain combines TRBV30 with TRBJ1-6; 7 bases are shared with TRBD1. The source of this sequence is a young man in good health and CMV-seropositive. Sequencing input: PBMCs. CDR3 coding DNA: TGTGCCTGGACTACTACAGGGGTTTCACCCCTCCACTTT. Translated: CAWTTTGVSPLHF.